The 29 T cell receptor beta chains below all came from one sample that was sequenced in a study of cytomegalovirus exposure and HLA in healthy donors (dated by TCRdb to the late 2010s). Libraries were made using the immunoSEQ multiplex PCR assay. For the multiplex PCR, a mixture combining 60 forward primers for TCR Vbeta segments and 13 reverse primers for TCR Jbeta segments was used. In TCRdb, the immuneACCESS table is reduced to in-frame sequences with V and J assigned. These tables do not hold every clone; where another copy was compared, an unresolved V gene accounts for under half, and the others remain unexplained. This sample is represented by approximately 100,000 clones; 70% of them were singletons. Roughly 11% of the sample goes to the ten largest clones. The sequenced sample consisted of PBMCs. The receptors were sampled from a man aged 40-49 years in good health and CMV-seropositive.

This clone has only a few counts. The same CDR3 arises from other DNA sequences in this sample as well. The chain joins TRBV18 to TRBJ1-1; 11 bases align to TRBD1. J was trimmed by 5 bases and V by 3 bases; bases with no gene match: 2. Germline-derived CDR1 and CDR2 are KGHSH and LQKENI. The length of the CDR3 is 14 residues. The chain's CDR3 is CASSPGTGGTEAFF. CDR3 DNA sequence: TGTGCCAGCTCACCCGGGACAGGGGGGACTGAAGCTTTCTTT.

The genes are TRBV7-2 and TRBJ2-1; 8 positions match TRBD2. The CDR3 sequence is 14 residues long. V was pared by 1 base and J by 12 bases, with 8 bases of the junction left unmatched. Germline V gives CDR1 SGHTA, CDR2 FQGNSA. CDR3 sequence (DNA): TGTGCCAGCAGCTTAGGCACCCTACGGGAGGGGCAGTTCTTC. Protein product: CASSLGTLREGQFF.

The V gene is TRBV13, the J gene TRBJ2-1, with 8 bases identical to TRBD1. The CDR3 sequence is 14 residues long. V lost 4 bases, J lost 8 bases, and 7 bases stayed unmatched. CDR1 is PRHDT and CDR2 is FYEKMQ in the germline V gene (reference sequence). CDR3 region: CASSWSRGRDEQFF. CDR3 nucleotides: TGTGCCAGCAGCTGGTCCAGGGGGCGCGATGAGCAGTTCTTC.

This clone was counted between two and nine times. DNA for the CDR3: TGTGCCAGCAGTGCCCTAGGACAGGGGTTTGAAAAACTGTTTTTT. It is translated as CASSALGQGFEKLFF. This chain joins TRBV2 and TRBJ1-4; TRBD1 matches 9 bases. CDR3 size: 15 residues. The V gene's germline CDR1 is SNHLY and CDR2 FYNNEI. Trimming cost V 4 bases and J 7 bases; bases outside gene matches: 7. The entire variable domain, with the rest obtained from reference TRBV2 and TRBJ1-4, is as follows: EPEVTQTPSHQVTQMGQEVILRCVPISNHLYFYWYRQILGQKVEFLVSFYNNEISEKSEIFDDQFSVERPDGSNFTLKIRSTKLEDSAMYFCASSALGQGFEKLFFGSGTQLSVL.

The chain carries TRBV9 and TRBJ2-5; 10 nucleotides agree with TRBD1. The germline CDR1 and CDR2 sequences are SGDLS and YYNGEE. The CDR3 is 15 amino acids. Trimming removed 6 bases from V and 3 bases from J; junction bases left unmatched: 8. In DNA, the CDR3 is TGTGCCAGCACTACCTTTGGGACAGGGGAAGAGACCCAGTACTTC. Translation: CASTTFGTGEETQYF. The whole variable domain, remainder taken from reference TRBV9 and TRBJ2-5, is DSGVTQTPKHLITATGQRVTLRCSPRSGDLSVYWYQQSLDQGLQFLIQYYNGEERAKGNILERFSAQQFPDLHSELNLSSLELGDSALYFCASTTFGTGEETQYFGPGTRLLVL.

This chain links TRBV9 with TRBJ1-3, with D tentatively TRBD1 (5 bases). V was clipped by 3 bases and J by 0 bases, with 16 bases between them. The CDR3 covers 17 residues. Germline CDR1 reads SGDLS; CDR2 reads YYNGEE. CDR3 sequence (DNA): TGTGCCAGCAGCGAAACAGTACAGGACTACTCTGGAAACACCATATATTTT. It is translated as CASSETVQDYSGNTIYF.

This clone was counted once. The chain couples TRBV30 to TRBJ2-1, with 13 bases that match TRBD2. V gave up 1 base and J gave up 4 bases; unmatched junction bases: 1. Germline V CDR1 and CDR2: GTSNPN, SVGIG (reference sequence). This CDR3 has 15 amino acids. The CDR3 loop reads CAWSEGLAGYNEQFF. The CDR3 DNA reads TGTGCCTGGAGTGAGGGACTAGCGGGGTACAATGAGCAGTTCTTC.

This chain connects TRBV4-1 to TRBJ1-1; 8 bases fit TRBD1. The CDR3 runs to 15 residues. Per the germline V gene, CDR1 is MGHRA and CDR2 is YSYEKL. Trimming at V came to 1 base and at J to 7 bases, leaving 8 bases not matched to a gene. The CDR3 DNA reads as TGCGCCAGCAGCCAAGTTAGGGATGGGACAGGTGAAGCTTTCTTT. Protein product: CASSQVRDGTGEAFF.

The chain is built from TRBV9 and TRBJ2-1; TRBD2 agrees at 10 bases. CDR3 size: 14 residues. The ends lost 3 bases at V and 9 bases at J; junction bases unmatched: 6. In germline, CDR1 is SGDLS, CDR2 YYNGEE. CDR3 region: CASSAGTSVGEQFF. In nucleotides, the CDR3 is TGTGCCAGCAGCGCGGGGACTAGCGTTGGTGAGCAGTTCTTC.

The rearrangement links TRBV5-4 to TRBJ1-2; the D is unclear. The CDR3 is made up of 14 amino acids. V shed 4 bases and J shed 8 bases, with 18 bases lying between them. Germline V lookup: CDR1 SGHNT, CDR2 YYREEE (reference sequence). DNA for the CDR3: TGTGCCAGCAGCGCAGAACTTAGCCCGGAAGGCTACACCTTC. This translates into CASSAELSPEGYTF.

The chain uses TRBV6-1 and TRBJ2-1, with 8 bases matching TRBD1. Per germline, CDR1 MNHNS and CDR2 SASEGT. This CDR3 comprises 13 residues. Trimming at V came to 10 bases and at J to 5 bases, leaving 7 bases not matched to a gene. CDR3 sequence: CANSLTGDNEQFF. The CDR3, as DNA: TGTGCCAACTCCTTGACAGGGGACAATGAGCAGTTCTTC.

The chain joins TRBV19 to TRBJ2-7; no clear D gene. V lost 4 bases to trimming and J lost 7 bases, with 11 bases between them. The CDR3 runs 12 residues. Germline V gene lookup returns CDR1 LNHDA and CDR2 SQIVND (reference sequence). DNA for the CDR3: TGTGCCAGTAGTAACGGGTTCTGGGAGCAGTACTTC. Protein: CASSNGFWEQYF.

The rearrangement uses TRBV2 and TRBJ2-7, with 14 bases fitting TRBD2. The CDR3 extends over 17 amino acids. Germline V gene lookup returns CDR1 SNHLY and CDR2 FYNNEI. The ends lost 6 bases at V and 0 bases at J; junction bases unmatched: 7. Here the CDR3 DNA reads TGTGCCAGCAGCCCCGGGACTAGCGGGAGCCTCTCCTACGAGCAGTACGTC. Protein product: CASSPGTSGSLSYEQYV.

V usage is TRBV5-1 and J usage is TRBJ2-6; maybe TRBD2 (5 bases). This CDR3 region has 17 residues. Per the germline V gene, CDR1 is SGHRS and CDR2 is YFSETQ. Trimming cost V 1 base and J 3 bases, with 14 bases left between them. DNA of the CDR3: TGCGCCAGCAGCTTGCAGGCGCCGGGGAGTGGGGCCAACGTCCTGACTTTC. The encoded protein is CASSLQAPGSGANVLTF.

The table lists this clone with a few counts. The rearrangement links TRBV7-9 to TRBJ2-7; D possibly corresponds to TRBD1 (5 bases). This CDR3 contains 13 residues. Germline-derived CDR1 and CDR2 are SEHNR and FQNEAQ (reference sequence). Between the trimmed V and J ends, which lost 5 bases and 7 bases, there was a span of 15 bases. CDR3 amino acids: CASSPGSGLEQYF. The CDR3 DNA reads as TGTGCCAGCAGCCCCGGATCAGGGTTGGAGCAGTACTTC.

This clone was recorded a few times. This chain joins TRBV19 and TRBJ2-6; perhaps TRBD2 as D (5 bases). CDR1 is LNHDA, CDR2 SQIVND, per germline (reference sequence). This CDR3 has 17 amino acids. With 4 bases removed from V and 4 bases from J, the gap between germline ends came to 17 bases. CDR3 in DNA: TGTGCCAGTAGTAAAGGACTGGGTTTGGGGGGGGCCAACGTCCTGACTTTC. As protein: CASSKGLGLGGANVLTF.

The rearrangement links TRBV7-9 to TRBJ2-2; D unclear. Per germline, CDR1 SEHNR and CDR2 FQNEAQ (reference sequence). Trimming stripped 5 bases from V and 5 bases from J, with 3 bases between. The CDR3 contains 11 residues. The CDR3 spells CASSPTGELFF. For the CDR3, the DNA is TGTGCCAGCAGCCCTACCGGGGAGCTGTTTTTT.

The rearrangement joins TRBV6-1 to TRBJ2-1; the D gene is possibly TRBD2 (5 bases). V gave up 3 bases and J gave up 0 bases, with 12 bases separating them. The CDR3 loop spans 16 amino acids. The germline gives CDR1 MNHNS, CDR2 SASEGT. CDR3 loop: CASSEVLANSYNEQFF. As DNA, the CDR3 is TGTGCCAGCAGTGAGGTCCTAGCCAACTCCTACAATGAGCAGTTCTTC.

The CDR3 region has the DNA TGCGCCAGCAGCTCTCTAGCGGCAAACACCGGGGAGCTGTTTTTT. It is translated as CASSSLAANTGELFF. The chain recombines TRBV5-1 with TRBJ2-2; 7 bases align to TRBD2. With V trimmed by 3 bases and J by 2 bases, 4 bases remained unmatched. Germline values: CDR1 SGHRS, CDR2 YFSETQ. The CDR3 runs 15 residues.

V usage is TRBV5-1 and J usage is TRBJ1-1, with D possibly being TRBD1 (5 bases). Germline assignment: CDR1 SGHRS and CDR2 YFSETQ. Trimming took 2 bases from V and 1 from J, leaving 9 bases between them. The length of the CDR3 is 14 residues. The DNA for the CDR3 is TGCGCCAGCAGCTTATACGGGGGGAACACTGAAGCTTTCTTT. As protein: CASSLYGGNTEAFF.

The chain recombines TRBV27 with TRBJ1-5; unclear D gene. Germline V CDR1 and CDR2: MNHEY, SMNVEV (reference sequence). The CDR3 extends over 16 amino acids. V was trimmed by 0 bases and J by 1 base, leaving 10 bases between them. In DNA, the CDR3 is TGTGCCAGCAGTTTATCGCGGGGAAGGAGCAATCAGCCCCAGCATTTT. As protein: CASSLSRGRSNQPQHF.

J is TRBJ1-2 and V is TRBV9, with 7 bases fitting TRBD1. The CDR3 is 14 residues long. The germline gives CDR1 SGDLS, CDR2 YYNGEE. Losses at the gene ends were 5 bases for V and 4 bases for J; bases not matched to a gene: 8. In DNA, the CDR3 is TGTGCCAGCAGAACCTTAGGGACAGCCTATGGCTACACCTTC. Encoded protein: CASRTLGTAYGYTF.

This clone was found a few times. V and J are TRBV7-9 and TRBJ1-1; TRBD1 is a possible D gene (6 bases). V lost 2 bases, J lost 7 bases, and 17 bases lay in between. CDR3 size: 15 residues. Per germline, CDR1 SEHNR and CDR2 FQNEAQ (reference sequence). The CDR3 coding sequence is TGTGCCAGCAGCTTAATTCCGGGGGGCGGAGGTGAAGCTTTCTTT. It encodes CASSLIPGGGGEAFF.

This chain connects TRBV19 to TRBJ1-5; 7 bases are shared with TRBD1. CDR3 size: 16 residues. V shed 3 bases, J shed 1 base, and the junction held 6 bases outside the gene matches. The germline V gene has CDR1 LNHDA and CDR2 SQIVND (reference sequence). This CDR3 is CASSISRGASNQPQHF. The CDR3 nucleotides read TGTGCCAGTAGTATCTCCAGGGGGGCGAGCAATCAGCCCCAGCATTTT.

This clone has more than one count but fewer than ten. V gene TRBV7-3 combines with J gene TRBJ2-1; 8 bases map to TRBD1. The CDR3 has 13 residues. The germline CDR1 and CDR2 sequences are SGHTA and FQGTGA. With V trimmed by 5 bases and J by 7 bases, 4 bases remained unmatched. CDR3: CASSPDRANEQFF. In DNA, the CDR3 is TGTGCCAGCAGCCCGGACAGGGCTAATGAGCAGTTCTTC.

The chain recombines TRBV28 with TRBJ2-1; 7 bases fit TRBD1. The CDR3 loop spans 17 amino acids. V was pared by 4 bases and J by 7 bases, with 16 bases of the junction left unmatched. Germline V gene data show CDR1 as MDHEN and CDR2 as SYDVKM. The CDR3 region has the DNA TGTGCCAGCAGTTATAGAGAATCGAGACAGGGCTCGAATGAGCAGTTCTTC. As protein: CASSYRESRQGSNEQFF.

The chain combines TRBV5-4 with TRBJ1-1, with 8 bases lining up with TRBD1. There are 13 residues in the CDR3. Germline V gene data show CDR1 as SGHNT and CDR2 as YYREEE (reference sequence). V shed 2 bases and J 6 bases; nucleotides not matched to a gene: 3. As DNA, the CDR3 is TGTGCCAGCAGCTTCAGGGGGCACCCTGAAGCTTTCTTT. Protein product: CASSFRGHPEAFF.

This clone has more than one count but fewer than ten. The chain couples TRBV5-1 to TRBJ1-5, with 7 bases lining up with TRBD1. The CDR3 runs to 17 residues. From germline, CDR1 is SGHRS and CDR2 YFSETQ. V gave up 7 bases and J gave up 1 base; unmatched junction bases: 14. In DNA form, the CDR3 reads TGCGCCAGCGGATTGACAGGGATGGCTGGAAGCAATCAGCCCCAGCATTTT. Its protein is CASGLTGMAGSNQPQHF.

This chain uses TRBV6-5 with TRBJ2-7; 12 nucleotides line up with TRBD2. The CDR3 is 15 amino acids. Germline-derived CDR1 and CDR2 are MNHEY and SVGAGI. V shed 6 bases and J 5 bases; nucleotides not matched to a gene: 8. The DNA for the CDR3 is TGTGCCAGCAGGAGTCTAGCGGGAGGGTTCCACGAGCAGTACTTC. This gives the protein CASRSLAGGFHEQYF.